This entry concerns a single T cell receptor (beta chain). The PCR was carried out with 60 Vbeta primers and 13 Jbeta primers. Profiling relied on immunoSEQ multiplex PCR, and the TCRdb table lists in-frame clones only, not all of them. Among about 82,000 clones listed, 65% to 75% were seen once. The data derive from a study of cytomegalovirus exposure and HLA in healthy donors. Germline CDR1 and CDR2: SGHDN and FVKESK. V was clipped by 4 bases and J by 4 bases, with 13 bases between them. This CDR3 is 14 amino acids long. The clonotype originates from a man aged 30 to 39 in good health and CMV-seropositive. The V gene is TRBV14, the J gene TRBJ1-2; no definite D call. Sample: PBMCs. The CDR3 sequence: CASSPTLDSYGYTF. The DNA of the CDR3 is TGTGCCAGCAGCCCTACCCTAGACTCCTATGGCTACACCTTC.